This T cell receptor beta chain was profiled in a study of blood T cell repertoires in COVID-19. Study-level background: Sources were T cells, B-cell-depleted T cells, or PBMCs; the material itself was cDNA or gDNA.

Trimming at V came to 4 bases and at J to 1 base, leaving 4 bases not matched to a gene. The CDR3 length is 14 residues. CDR1 is SGDLS and CDR2 is YYNGEE in the germline V gene. Recruitment covered under 25 US areas and drew participants whose ages spanned about 18 to 95 years. Grouping used clinical history reported by participants in a survey and questionnaire. Per the study methods: Amplification from reference gene primers served as the basis for estimated nucleated cell counts. TCRdb's copy holds only in-frame clones and misses some; the assay was immunoSEQ multiplex PCR. For V, J and clone size, that table is used; D and trimming come from the DNA. The sample includes around 160,000 clones, roughly 90% of them seen just once.

The chain has TRBV9 and TRBJ1-1; 7 nucleotides match TRBD1. Sequences were obtained from PBMCs or T cells enriched from blood (not recorded which). The receptor was derived from a woman aged 25 to 39 with acute COVID-19. The CDR3 spells CASSRGPENTEAFF. The CDR3 DNA reads TGTGCCAGCAGCAGGGGGCCGGAGAACACTGAAGCTTTCTTT.